The present entry profiles one T cell receptor (beta chain) with its context. Its antigen is unidentified. This sample stems from a study of beta chain features in type 1 diabetes. Study summary: Examination covered almost 110,000,000 sorted cells spanning all samples. Overall study results and limits: The study found fewer insertions and more deletions at VDJ junctions in type 1 diabetes patients. Healthy donors had naive, central memory and Treg TCRB repertoires that appeared less similar than those seen among patients. In every one of the four CD4+ subsets, TCRB CDR3s were moderately but significantly shorter in Type 1 diabetes patients.

The authors reverse transcribed all of the isolated RNA, so sequencing captured expressed TCRB transcripts. Repertoires were generated with immunoSEQ multiplex PCR, while TCRdb's copy carries only in-frame clones and drops some. The sample consists of some 120,000 clones, 15% to 20% of them appearing once. Germline lookup yields CDR1 GTSNPN and CDR2 SVGIG (reference sequence). Deletions cut 5 bases from V and 7 bases from J, with 11 bases between. The CDR3 has 11 residues. This rearrangement joins TRBV30 to TRBJ1-2; tentative D call: TRBD1 (5 bases). Sequenced input: central memory CD4+ T cells from blood. The source of this sequence is a man aged 18 to 35 with type 1 diabetes. The DNA for the CDR3 is TGTGCCTGGGTAACTCAGGGTGGCTACACCTTC. Translated: CAWVTQGGYTF.